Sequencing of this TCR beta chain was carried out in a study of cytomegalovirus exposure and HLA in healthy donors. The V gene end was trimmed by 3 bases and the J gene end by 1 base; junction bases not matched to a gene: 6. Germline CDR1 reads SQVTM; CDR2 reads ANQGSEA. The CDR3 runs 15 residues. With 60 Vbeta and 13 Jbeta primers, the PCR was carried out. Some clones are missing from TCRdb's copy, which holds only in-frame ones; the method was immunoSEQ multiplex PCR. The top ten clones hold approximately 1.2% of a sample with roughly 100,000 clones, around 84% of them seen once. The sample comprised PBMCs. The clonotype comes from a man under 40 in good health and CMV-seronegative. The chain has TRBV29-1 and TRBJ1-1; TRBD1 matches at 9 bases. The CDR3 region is CSVEGTGHPNTEAFF. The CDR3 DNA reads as TGCAGCGTTGAGGGGACAGGGCACCCGAACACTGAAGCTTTCTTT.